This is a list of T cell receptor beta chains from one sample in a study of cytomegalovirus exposure and HLA in healthy donors. TCRdb keeps only in-frame clones here, not all; method: immunoSEQ multiplex PCR. The table includes about 98,000 clones, more than 85% detected once. The sequencing input was PBMCs. The receptors stem from a man aged 18 to 30 in good health and CMV-seropositive. CDR3s include the opening cysteine and the closing phenylalanine or tryptophan. The D gene is left open where the match is weak. The listing skips clone size in some rows; elsewhere it reads once, few, many or a size class.

NA,NA,TRBJ2-2,TRBV19,CASAGRHSLNTGELFF,TGTGCCAGCGCGGGGAGGCACAGCCTGAACACCGGGGAGCTGTTTTTT
NA,NA,TRBJ1-5,TRBV28,CASIGGFGNQPQHF,TGTGCCAGCATCGGGGGTTTCGGTAATCAGCCCCAGCATTTT
NA,TRBD2,TRBJ2-7,TRBV4-3,CASSPSGRFAEQYF,TGCGCCAGCAGCCCAAGCGGGAGGTTTGCCGAGCAGTACTTC
NA,TRBD2,TRBJ2-1,TRBV7-2,CASSKGLAGNYNEQFF,TGTGCCAGCAGCAAAGGACTAGCGGGCAACTACAATGAGCAGTTCTTC
NA,TRBD1,TRBJ2-7,TRBV6-1,CASDTTGGSSEQYF,TGTGCCAGCGACACTACAGGGGGAAGTTCCGAGCAGTACTTC
NA,NA,TRBJ1-6,TRBV7-9,CASSPTREFDNSPLHF,TGTGCCAGCAGCCCCACCCGGGAATTTGATAATTCACCCCTCCACTTT
NA,NA,TRBJ2-7,TRBV7-2,CASSLAEGNHEQYF,TGTGCCAGCAGCTTAGCTGAGGGCAACCACGAGCAGTACTTC
NA,NA,TRBJ2-3,TRBV10-1,CASRDRNSTDTQYF,TGCGCCAGCCGCGACAGAAATTCCACAGATACGCAGTATTTT
NA,NA,TRBJ1-1,TRBV4-2,CASSQDRGTFFPTEAFF,TGTGCCAGCAGCCAAGATCGTGGTACTTTTTTCCCCACTGAAGCTTTCTTT
NA,TRBD1,TRBJ2-7,TRBV19,CASSPGQGVDYEQYF,TGTGCCAGTAGTCCGGGACAGGGGGTCGACTACGAGCAGTACTTC
NA,TRBD1,TRBJ1-4,TRBV4-2,CASSQEPKTGVNEKLFF,TGTGCCAGCAGCCAAGAACCAAAGACAGGGGTGAATGAAAAACTGTTTTTT
NA,NA,TRBJ2-7,TRBV19,CASSLRGDGYEQYF,TGTGCCAGTAGTCTCCGGGGAGATGGGTACGAGCAGTACTTC
few,NA,TRBJ2-3,TRBV4-3,CASSQDPGDTQYF,TGCGCCAGCAGCCAAGATCCGGGGGATACGCAGTATTTT
NA,NA,TRBJ2-1,TRBV6-1,CASSESVPTVNEQFF,TGTGCCAGCAGTGAATCGGTGCCCACGGTCAATGAGCAGTTCTTC
NA,TRBD2,TRBJ2-5,TRBV4-3,CASSPTIRLAGRETQYF,TGCGCCAGCAGCCCGACCATCCGACTAGCGGGGAGAGAGACCCAGTACTTC
NA,NA,TRBJ2-7,TRBV5-4,CASSLAGDSYEQYF,TGTGCCAGCAGCTTGGCGGGGGACTCCTACGAGCAGTACTTC
NA,NA,TRBJ2-3,TRBV7-3,CASSYGGNTDTQYF,TGTGCCAGCAGCTACGGGGGAAACACAGATACGCAGTATTTT
NA,TRBD1,TRBJ1-5,TRBV12-5,CASGLVEGAGGQPQHF,TGTGCTAGTGGTTTGGTAGAGGGGGCCGGGGGTCAGCCCCAGCATTTT
NA,NA,TRBJ1-2,TRBV9,CASSTGLGSDGYTF,TGTGCCAGCAGTACAGGGTTGGGGTCCGACGGCTACACCTTC
NA,NA,TRBJ1-1,TRBV28,CASRIQGPTEAFF,TGTGCCAGCAGGATACAGGGTCCAACTGAAGCTTTCTTT
NA,NA,TRBJ1-1,TRBV29-1,CSVTTELNTEAFF,TGCAGCGTAACGACAGAGCTGAACACTGAAGCTTTCTTT
NA,TRBD2,TRBJ2-3,TRBV5-1,CASRVGAGNTDTQYF,TGCGCCAGCCGCGTTGGAGCGGGGAACACAGATACGCAGTATTTT
NA,TRBD2,TRBJ2-6,TRBV14,CASSPLVAGDGVSGANVLTF,TGTGCCAGCAGCCCTTTGGTGGCGGGAGATGGGGTCTCTGGGGCCAACGTCCTGACTTTC
few,NA,TRBJ1-5,TRBV11-2,CASSSGSGGVGNQPQHF,TGTGCCAGCAGCTCCGGAAGCGGGGGGGTGGGCAATCAGCCCCAGCATTTT
once,NA,TRBJ1-1,TRBV28,CASNPLESMTEAFF,TGTGCCAGCAACCCGTTGGAGTCTATGACTGAAGCTTTCTTT
NA,TRBD2,TRBJ2-7,TRBV5-1,CASRGAGDEQYF,TGCGCCAGCAGGGGCGCGGGGGACGAGCAGTACTTC
NA,TRBD1,TRBJ1-1,TRBV28,CASSLRDSGLGEAFF,TGTGCCAGCAGTTTAAGGGACAGTGGTCTAGGAGAAGCTTTCTTT
NA,NA,TRBJ1-1,TRBV11-2,CASSLRGSGDEAFF,TGTGCCAGCAGCCTACGAGGGTCCGGTGATGAAGCTTTCTTT
NA,TRBD1,TRBJ2-1,TRBV28,CASSSPGQYNEQFF,TGTGCCAGCAGTTCCCCGGGACAGTACAATGAGCAGTTCTTC